This TCR beta chain was documented in a study of T cells in Graves' hyperthyroidism and ophthalmopathy. TCR beta CDR3 regions were amplified from RNA. When the TCR CDR3 underwent first-round RT-PCR, the HTBI primer set was used. In TCRdb, the multiplex PCR reads were re-called with MiXCR into one record per CDR3 protein. The data hold a few hundred thousand distinct CDR3 sequences, with 15% observed a single time. Points from the study as a whole: The model anticipated ophthalmopathy a median approximately 6.6 months pre-onset.

On this clonotype: Its antigen is not identified. Possible read error: a much larger clone is one base away.

Sequenced input: blood. The receptor was isolated from a woman in her sixties with Graves' ophthalmopathy.

CDR3: CASSSIDTSGNEQFF. Here the CDR3 DNA reads TGTGCCAGCAGTTCGATTGATACTAGCGGCAATGAGCAGTTCTTC. The chain uses TRBV12-3 or TRBV12-4 and TRBJ2-1; 8 nucleotides agree with TRBD2. There are 15 residues in the CDR3. After removal of 4 bases from V and 6 bases from J, the junction contained 8 bases not matched to a gene.